This T cell receptor beta chain was sequenced during a study of cytomegalovirus exposure and HLA in healthy donors. For the study at large: Inside one of the first data releases sat about 85 million unique TCRs taken from HLA-typed donors.

Germline V lookup: CDR1 GTSNPN, CDR2 SVGIG (reference sequence). The CDR3 totals 14 residues. V was pared by 5 bases and J by 3 bases, with 6 bases of the junction left unmatched. With 60 Vbeta and 13 Jbeta primers, the PCR was carried out. Method: immunoSEQ multiplex PCR; TCRdb's copy keeps in-frame clones and lacks some. The data show about 160,000 clones, with about four fifths seen just once and 1.5% held by the top ten. Regarding the study as a whole: Researchers had no immune exposure information except CMV serostatus available. Later analysis demonstrated an association between a missense DCLRE1C variant and TCR beta V- and J-gene trimming. Data from an earlier analysis indicated that most TCR beta V segments were productive either about 87% or about 30% of the time.

Worth noting for this clone: What it recognizes is unknown.

The TCR sequence derives from a girl aged 5-17 years in good health and CMV-seropositive. This rearrangement joins TRBV30 to TRBJ2-1, with 8 bases identical to TRBD2. The material sequenced was PBMCs. CDR3 region: CAWATGGYYNEQFF. The CDR3 nucleotides read TGTGCCTGGGCGACGGGGGGGTACTACAATGAGCAGTTCTTC.